The next 21 T cell receptor beta chains were all read from a single sample in a study of monozygotic twins with inflammatory bowel disease. From the 5' RACE reads, TCRdb lists one entry per CDR3 protein and no DNA. The sample's table shows about 160,000 distinct CDR3 sequences. The sequenced sample was blood. These receptors were obtained from a human donor with ulcerative colitis or Crohn's disease, or a healthy co-twin of an affected twin (not recorded which).

This sequence joins TRBV20-1 and TRBJ1-2; no DNA is available, so the TRBD1 call from TCRdb remains unchecked. This CDR3 region has 15 residues. Per germline, CDR1 DFQATT and CDR2 SNEGSKA (reference sequence). The CDR3 loop is CSARDYRGINYGYTF.

The chain has TRBV19 and TRBJ1-1; TCRdb's D gene call, TRBD1, goes unchecked for lack of DNA. Germline lookup yields CDR1 LNHDA and CDR2 SQIVND (reference sequence). The CDR3 loop spans 13 amino acids. This chain's CDR3 is CATVSPPGTEAFF.

This chain uses TRBV30 with TRBJ1-2; TCRdb indicates TRBD1, and absent DNA this call remains unverified. The CDR3 runs to 13 residues. Germline V CDR1 and CDR2: GTSNPN, SVGIG (reference sequence). The CDR3: CAWMGRGNYGYTF.

This chain connects TRBV20-1 to TRBJ2-1; the TRBD1 assignment by TCRdb is unverifiable without DNA. The germline V gene encodes CDR1 DFQATT and CDR2 SNEGSKA (reference sequence). The CDR3 contains 16 residues. The CDR3 is CSAPGGGQGNRNEQFF.

The chain couples TRBV5-1 to TRBJ2-3; absent DNA, TCRdb's TRBD2 call cannot be checked. The germline gives CDR1 SGHRS, CDR2 YFSETQ. The CDR3 sequence is 15 residues long. This CDR3 is CASRSTSGGADTQYF.

This chain connects TRBV7-2 to TRBJ2-3; TCRdb calls TRBD2, which cannot be checked without DNA. The CDR3 consists of 14 residues. Germline V CDR1 and CDR2: SGHTA, FQGNSA. CDR3: CASSLEMRADTQYF.

CDR3 region: CASSLSAGSNTGELFF. This chain joins TRBV12-3 or TRBV12-4 and TRBJ2-2; TCRdb gives TRBD2 as the D gene, but with no DNA this cannot be confirmed. The CDR3 totals 16 residues.

J is TRBJ2-1 and V is TRBV19. Germline V gene data show CDR1 as LNHDA and CDR2 as SQIVND (reference sequence). This CDR3 has 12 residues. CDR3 amino acids: CASRDFGHEQFF. Supplemented by reference TRBV19 and TRBJ2-1, the full variable domain reads DGGITQSPKYLFRKEGQNVTLSCEQNLNHDAMYWYRQDPGQGLRLIYYSQIVNDFQKGDIAEGYSVSREKKESFPLTVTSAQKNPTAFYLCASRDFGHEQFFGPGTRLTVL.

The J gene is TRBJ1-1, the V gene TRBV19; without DNA, the TCRdb call of TRBD1 cannot be checked. The CDR3 is made up of 15 amino acids. Per the germline V gene, CDR1 is LNHDA and CDR2 is SQIVND (reference sequence). CDR3: CASSATGFSLAEAFF.

The rearrangement joins TRBV5-1 to TRBJ2-5; the TRBD1 assignment by TCRdb is unverifiable without DNA. Germline CDR1 reads SGHRS; CDR2 reads YFSETQ. This CDR3 has 15 amino acids. The CDR3 loop is CASSFRDPIPETQYF.

V gene TRBV7-2 combines with J gene TRBJ2-1; there is no DNA to check the TCRdb D call of TRBD2. The CDR3 extends over 15 amino acids. The germline V gene has CDR1 SGHTA and CDR2 FQGNSA. The CDR3 here is CASSLVLAGGGEQFF.

The V gene is TRBV20-1, the J gene TRBJ1-4. CDR1 is DFQATT, CDR2 SNEGSKA, per germline (reference sequence). The CDR3 sequence is 16 residues long. The CDR3 protein is CSARERLRGRNEKLFF.

The rearrangement links TRBV9 to TRBJ2-7. The CDR3 spans 14 residues. Germline CDR1 is SGDLS and CDR2 is YYNGEE. This CDR3 reads CASSVAGFGYEQYF.

The chain combines TRBV7-8 with TRBJ2-7. In germline, CDR1 is SGHVS, CDR2 FQNEAQ. The CDR3 length is 14 residues. The chain's CDR3 is CASSTRCHQGEQYF.

This chain uses TRBV5-6 with TRBJ1-2; TCRdb outputs TRBD1, but without DNA this stays unchecked. Germline V lookup: CDR1 SGHDT, CDR2 YYEEEE. This CDR3 has 14 residues. CDR3 region: CASSFGSQGKGYTF.

The rearrangement links TRBV20-1 to TRBJ1-5; there is no DNA to check the TCRdb D call of TRBD1. Per the germline V gene, CDR1 is DFQATT and CDR2 is SNEGSKA (reference sequence). CDR3 length: 19 amino acids. CDR3 residues: CSAPHYTARGQRGNQPQHF.

This chain links TRBV29-1 with TRBJ1-2; TCRdb selects TRBD1, and the lack of DNA leaves this call unchecked. The CDR3 consists of 13 residues. Germline CDR1 and CDR2: SQVTM and ANQGSEA. CDR3 protein: CSVEDLRVYGYTF.

The CDR3 here is CASSLIVPGASGNTIYF. V gene TRBV7-6 combines with J gene TRBJ1-3; the D gene TCRdb calls, TRBD1, cannot be checked with no DNA. The CDR3 is 17 residues long. Germline CDR1 is SGHVS and CDR2 is FNYEAQ.

This rearrangement joins TRBV6-5 to TRBJ1-1; the D call of TRBD1 rests on TCRdb alone, since no DNA is present to check it. The CDR3 sequence is 18 residues long. Germline-derived CDR1 and CDR2 are MNHEY and SVGAGI. The CDR3: CASIIRPGDRGVLAEAFF.

The chain recombines TRBV6-5 with TRBJ2-5; TCRdb's D call, TRBD2, is unchecked because there is no DNA. CDR1 and CDR2 from the germline V gene are MNHEY and SVGAGI. This CDR3 is 16 amino acids long. The CDR3 spells CASSYVGTSGPETQYF.

The V call is TRBV3-1, the J call TRBJ1-1. Germline assignment: CDR1 LGHDT and CDR2 YNNKEL (reference sequence). The CDR3 runs 11 residues. Here the CDR3 reads CASRRNTEAFF.